These T cell receptor beta chains were read from a single sample in a study of beta chain features in type 1 diabetes. Sequenced by immunoSEQ multiplex PCR; TCRdb stores in-frame clones only, minus some. The sample lists 100,000 to 150,000 clones, approximately 9% occurring once. The sequencing input was central memory CD4+ T cells from blood. These receptors were obtained from a young man with type 1 diabetes. CDR3s include the opening cysteine and the closing phenylalanine or tryptophan. The D gene is left open where the match is weak. Size values are once, few and many counts, or a class for expanded clones, and some rows have none.

j_call d_call v_call clone_size cdr3_aa cdr3_nt
TRBJ1-2 . TRBV6-5 . CASSSELRGFGYTF TGTGCCAGCAGTTCAGAACTCAGGGGTTTTGGCTACACCTTC
TRBJ2-1 TRBD1 TRBV2 few CASSASLDRVEQFF TGTGCCAGCAGTGCCTCCTTGGACAGGGTTGAGCAGTTCTTC
TRBJ2-6 . TRBV4-1 many CASSQDNREGSGANVLTF TGCGCCAGCAGCCAAGATAACAGGGAGGGCTCTGGGGCCAACGTCCTGACTTTC
TRBJ1-6 . TRBV23-1 few CASSQSGGLAYNSPLHF TGCGCCAGCAGTCAGTCAGGAGGGTTGGCCTATAATTCACCCCTCCACTTT
TRBJ1-2 . TRBV7-8 many CASRPTGKHGYTF TGTGCCAGCAGACCGACTGGAAAGCATGGCTACACCTTC
TRBJ2-1 . TRBV9 few CASSVVAGAGYNEQFF TGTGCCAGCAGCGTAGTGGCGGGGGCTGGGTACAATGAGCAGTTCTTC
TRBJ2-7 . TRBV7-2 few CASSLYAGEQYF TGTGCCAGCAGCTTATATGCGGGCGAGCAGTACTTC
TRBJ2-1 . TRBV6-6 . CASIRAGSDNEQFF TGTGCCAGCATTCGGGCAGGGTCGGACAATGAGCAGTTCTTC
TRBJ2-7 TRBD1 TRBV29-1 . CSVWGQGWYEQYF TGCAGCGTCTGGGGACAGGGGTGGTACGAGCAGTACTTC
TRBJ2-2 TRBD1 TRBV29-1 few CSVSGTGDAGELFF TGCAGCGTTTCCGGGACAGGGGATGCCGGGGAGCTGTTTTTT
TRBJ2-3 TRBD1 TRBV18 few CASSQYRGPSVDTQYF TGTGCCAGCTCACAATACAGGGGGCCTTCCGTAGATACGCAGTATTTT
TRBJ2-5 TRBD2 TRBV25-1 few CASSDWGSGGRGKGTQYF TGTGCCAGCAGTGACTGGGGTAGCGGGGGCCGGGGGAAAGGGACCCAGTACTTC
TRBJ2-7 TRBD1 TRBV28 . CASSDRIYEQYF TGTGCCAGCTCGGACAGGATTTACGAGCAGTACTTC
TRBJ1-2 . TRBV28 few CASSLEGNYYGYTF TGTGCCAGCAGTTTAGAGGGAAACTACTATGGCTACACCTTC
TRBJ2-3 TRBD1 TRBV7-3 . CASSLTAGTGIPSTDTQYF TGTGCCAGCAGCCTCACGGCCGGGACAGGCATCCCTAGCACAGATACGCAGTATTTT
TRBJ2-7 . TRBV5-1 few CASSTGRAGDEQYF TGCGCCAGCAGCACGGGCAGGGCCGGTGACGAGCAGTACTTC
TRBJ2-7 . TRBV18 . CASSPAGIPLEQYF TGTGCCAGCTCACCCGCAGGGATCCCCCTCGAGCAGTACTTC
TRBJ2-4 . TRBV30 . CAWSDPRRAKNIQYF TGTGCCTGGAGTGACCCCCGGCGGGCCAAAAACATTCAGTACTTC
TRBJ2-2 . TRBV7-2 few CASSGGTASSGELFF TGTGCCAGCAGCGGAGGGACTGCCTCGTCCGGGGAGCTGTTTTTT
TRBJ2-5 TRBD2 TRBV29-1 . CSGLAGVIETQYF TGCAGCGGACTAGCGGGGGTGATAGAGACCCAGTACTTC
TRBJ1-1 TRBD1 TRBV2 . CASRATGTGVTEAFF TGTGCCAGCAGGGCAACCGGGACAGGGGTTACTGAAGCTTTCTTT
TRBJ2-2 TRBD2 TRBV5-1 . CASTTSGGYVDGELFF TGCGCCAGCACCACTAGCGGGGGTTACGTAGACGGGGAGCTGTTTTTT